This T cell receptor beta chain was captured in a study of response to subunit inactivated influenza vaccine. The CDR3 covers 18 residues. Germline CDR1 is KGHSH and CDR2 is LQKENI. With 0 bases clipped from V and 7 bases from J, the junction kept 9 bases outside the gene matches. Comment on this clonotype: What it binds is unknown.

Findings and caveats of the study: Researchers suggested that each seasonal influenza vaccination recruits few new T cells.

MiXCR, run by TCRdb on the RT-PCR reads, gives a single entry per CDR3 protein. This table holds approximately 480,000 distinct CDR3 sequences, about 10% found once. This TCR was recovered from a man between 50 and 59 years old who received an inactivated influenza vaccine. The chain carries TRBV18 and TRBJ2-1; 13 bases agree with TRBD2. The material sequenced was PBMCs from blood, taken about 40 days after vaccination. The CDR3 region is CASSPPGTLAGGRNEQFF. As DNA, the CDR3 is TGTGCCAGCTCACCACCGGGAACACTAGCGGGAGGGCGTAATGAGCAGTTCTTC.